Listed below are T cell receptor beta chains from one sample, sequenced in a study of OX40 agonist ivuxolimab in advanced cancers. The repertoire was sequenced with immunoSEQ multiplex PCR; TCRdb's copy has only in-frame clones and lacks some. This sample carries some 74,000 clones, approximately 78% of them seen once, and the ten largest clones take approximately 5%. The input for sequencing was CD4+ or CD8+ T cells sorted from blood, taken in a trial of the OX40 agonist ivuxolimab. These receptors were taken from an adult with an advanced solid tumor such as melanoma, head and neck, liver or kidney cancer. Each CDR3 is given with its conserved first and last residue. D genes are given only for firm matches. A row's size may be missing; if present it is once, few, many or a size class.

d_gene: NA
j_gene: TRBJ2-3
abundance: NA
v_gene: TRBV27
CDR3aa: CASSPQPTRVDTQYF
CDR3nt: TGTGCCAGCAGTCCCCAACCGACCAGAGTCGATACGCAGTATTTT

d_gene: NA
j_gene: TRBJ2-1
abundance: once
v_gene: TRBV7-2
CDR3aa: CASSLVGVGASYNEQFF
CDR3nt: TGTGCCAGCAGCTTAGTAGGCGTCGGGGCTAGCTACAATGAGCAGTTCTTC

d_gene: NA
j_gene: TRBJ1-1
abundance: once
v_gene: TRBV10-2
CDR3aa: CASSVFRTYLPWDTEAFF
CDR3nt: TGCGCCAGCAGTGTATTTAGGACTTACCTCCCATGGGACACTGAAGCTTTCTTT

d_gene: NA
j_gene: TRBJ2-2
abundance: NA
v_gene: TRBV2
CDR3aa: CASRFSLPGELFF
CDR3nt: TGTGCCAGCAGGTTTAGCTTACCCGGGGAGCTGTTTTTT

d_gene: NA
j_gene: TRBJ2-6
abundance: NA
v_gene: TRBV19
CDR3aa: CASRKPVSGANVLTF
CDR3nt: TGTGCCAGTAGGAAACCTGTCTCTGGGGCCAACGTCCTGACTTTC

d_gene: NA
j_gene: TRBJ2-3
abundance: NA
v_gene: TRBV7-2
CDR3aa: CASSLGDRPDTQYF
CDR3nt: TGTGCCAGCAGCTTAGGAGACAGGCCAGATACGCAGTATTTT

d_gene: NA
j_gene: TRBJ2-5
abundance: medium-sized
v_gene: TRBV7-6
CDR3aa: CASSLGDLKTQYF
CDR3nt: TGTGCCAGCAGCTTAGGGGACCTCAAGACCCAGTACTTC

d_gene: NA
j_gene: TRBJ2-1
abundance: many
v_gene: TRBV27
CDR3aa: CASSSGGLGYNEQFF
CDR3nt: TGTGCCAGCAGTTCCGGGGGCCTAGGCTACAATGAGCAGTTCTTC

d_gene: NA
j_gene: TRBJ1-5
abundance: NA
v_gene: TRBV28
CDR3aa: CASSQILPDREGNQPQHF
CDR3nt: TGTGCCAGCAGTCAGATCCTCCCCGATAGGGAAGGCAATCAGCCCCAGCATTTT

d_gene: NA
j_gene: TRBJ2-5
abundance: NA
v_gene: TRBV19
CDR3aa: CASSTPGGGGETQYF
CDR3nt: TGTGCCAGTAGTACCCCTGGTGGGGGGGGCGAGACCCAGTACTTC

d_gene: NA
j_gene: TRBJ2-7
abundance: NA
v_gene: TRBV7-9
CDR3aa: CASSLPGPYEQYF
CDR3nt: TGTGCCAGCAGCTTACCGGGACCCTACGAGCAGTACTTC

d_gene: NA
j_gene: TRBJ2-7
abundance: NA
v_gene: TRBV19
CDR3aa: CASSTGNYEQYF
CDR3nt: TGTGCCAGTAGTACCGGGAACTACGAGCAGTACTTC

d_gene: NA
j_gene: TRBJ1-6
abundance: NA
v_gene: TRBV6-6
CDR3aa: CASSYSGWDNSPLHF
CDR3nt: TGTGCCAGCAGTTACTCAGGGTGGGATAATTCACCCCTCCACTTT

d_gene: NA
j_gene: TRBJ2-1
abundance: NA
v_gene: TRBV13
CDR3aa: CASSSGSSIRKSLDEQFF
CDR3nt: TGTGCCAGCAGCTCAGGCAGCTCAATTCGAAAAAGCCTGGATGAGCAGTTCTTC

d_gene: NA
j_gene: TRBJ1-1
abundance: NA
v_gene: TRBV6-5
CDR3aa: CASSSNRQSTEAFF
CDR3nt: TGTGCCAGCAGTTCCAACAGACAGAGCACTGAAGCTTTCTTT

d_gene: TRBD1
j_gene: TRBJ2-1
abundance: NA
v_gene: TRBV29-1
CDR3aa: CSVDRQGAGNEQFF
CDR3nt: TGCAGCGTTGATAGGCAGGGGGCCGGCAATGAGCAGTTCTTC

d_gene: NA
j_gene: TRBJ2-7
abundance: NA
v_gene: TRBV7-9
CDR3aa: CASSLGTGHTLSYEQYF
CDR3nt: TGTGCCAGCAGCTTAGGCACGGGACATACACTCTCCTACGAGCAGTACTTC

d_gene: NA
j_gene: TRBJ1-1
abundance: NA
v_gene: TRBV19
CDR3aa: CASSIRQTQNTEAFF
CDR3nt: TGTGCCAGTAGTATTCGGCAGACACAGAACACTGAAGCTTTCTTT

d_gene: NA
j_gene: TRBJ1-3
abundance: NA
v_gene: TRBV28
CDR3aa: CASSPHPGPSGNTIYF
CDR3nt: TGTGCCAGCAGTCCACATCCCGGGCCGTCCGGAAACACCATATATTTT

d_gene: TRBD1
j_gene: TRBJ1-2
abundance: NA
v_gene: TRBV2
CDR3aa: CASSVRQGYGYTF
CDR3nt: TGTGCCAGCAGTGTCCGACAGGGTTATGGCTACACCTTC

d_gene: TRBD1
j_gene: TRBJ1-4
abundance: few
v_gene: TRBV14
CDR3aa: CASSQGLQGNKKLFF
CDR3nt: TGTGCCAGCAGCCAAGGACTACAGGGGAACAAAAAACTGTTTTTT

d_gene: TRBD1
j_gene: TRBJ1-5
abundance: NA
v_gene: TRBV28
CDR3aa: CASTRTGRSQPQHF
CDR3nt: TGTGCCAGCACCCGGACAGGACGCAGTCAGCCCCAGCATTTT

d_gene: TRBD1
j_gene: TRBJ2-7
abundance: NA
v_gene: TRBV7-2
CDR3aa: CASSLGQGARYEQYF
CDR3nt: TGTGCCAGCAGCTTAGGGCAGGGGGCTAGGTACGAGCAGTACTTC

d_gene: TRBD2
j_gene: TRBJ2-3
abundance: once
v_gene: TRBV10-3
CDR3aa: CAISGGTGRTDTQYF
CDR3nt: TGTGCCATCAGCGGAGGAACCGGGAGGACAGATACGCAGTATTTT

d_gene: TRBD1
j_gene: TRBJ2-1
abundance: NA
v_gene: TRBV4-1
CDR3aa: CASSLVPTGGDNEQFF
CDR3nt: TGCGCCAGCAGCCTCGTCCCGACAGGGGGTGACAATGAGCAGTTCTTC

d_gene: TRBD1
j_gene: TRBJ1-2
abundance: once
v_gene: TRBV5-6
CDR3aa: CASSSTGTGGVYGYTF
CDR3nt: TGTGCCAGCAGCTCCACCGGGACAGGGGGTGTCTATGGCTACACCTTC

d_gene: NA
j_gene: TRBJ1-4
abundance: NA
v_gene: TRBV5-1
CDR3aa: CAVESGELFF
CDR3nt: TGCGCCGTCGAGTCAGGGGAACTGTTTTTT

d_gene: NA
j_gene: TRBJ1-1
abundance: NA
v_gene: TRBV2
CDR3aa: CASSYDREAFF
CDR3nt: TGTGCCAGCAGTTATGACAGAGAAGCTTTCTTT

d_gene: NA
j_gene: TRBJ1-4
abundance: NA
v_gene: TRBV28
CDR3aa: CASNGRSGEKLFF
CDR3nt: TGTGCCAGCAATGGGCGGTCCGGAGAAAAACTGTTTTTT

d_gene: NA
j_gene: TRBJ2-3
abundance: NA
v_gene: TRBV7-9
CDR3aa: CASSLVGDRLVHTDTQYF
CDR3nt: TGTGCCAGCAGCTTAGTGGGCGACAGATTGGTCCATACAGATACGCAGTATTTT

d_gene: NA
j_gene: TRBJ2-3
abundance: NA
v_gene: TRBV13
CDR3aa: CASSLPGADTQYF
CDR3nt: TGTGCCAGCAGCTTACCCGGGGCAGATACGCAGTATTTT

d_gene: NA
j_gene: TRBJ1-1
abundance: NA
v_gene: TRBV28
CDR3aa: CASSFRGGMNTEAFF
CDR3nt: TGTGCCAGCAGTTTCAGAGGGGGGATGAACACTGAAGCTTTCTTT

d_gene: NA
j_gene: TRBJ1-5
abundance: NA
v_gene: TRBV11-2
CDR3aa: CASSRQTGLCQPQHF
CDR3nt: TGTGCCAGCAGCCGACAAACAGGGTTATGTCAGCCCCAGCATTTT

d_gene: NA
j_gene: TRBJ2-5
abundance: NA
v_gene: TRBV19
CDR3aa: CASGRTGNLQETQYF
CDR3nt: TGTGCCAGTGGGAGGACCGGTAACCTCCAAGAGACCCAGTACTTC

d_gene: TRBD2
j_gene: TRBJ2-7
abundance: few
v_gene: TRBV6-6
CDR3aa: CASSSSGSFVYEQYF
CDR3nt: TGTGCCAGCAGTTCTAGCGGGAGTTTCGTCTACGAGCAGTACTTC

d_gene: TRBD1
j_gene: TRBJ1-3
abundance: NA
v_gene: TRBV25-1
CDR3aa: CASSDQGAGNTIYF
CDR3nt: TGTGCCAGCAGTGATCAGGGGGCTGGAAACACCATATATTTT

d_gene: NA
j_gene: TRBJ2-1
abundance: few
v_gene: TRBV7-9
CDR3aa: CASSLAQSTSGEQFF
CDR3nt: TGTGCCAGCAGCTTAGCGCAGTCTACCTCCGGTGAGCAGTTCTTC

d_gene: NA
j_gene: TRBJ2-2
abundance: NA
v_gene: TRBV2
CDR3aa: CASRSGSYTGELFF
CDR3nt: TGTGCCAGCAGGTCCGGGAGTTACACCGGGGAGCTGTTTTTT